Presented here are 9 T cell receptor beta chains from one specimen sequenced in a study of CD8+ T cells in alopecia areata. Extracted RNA was reverse transcribed into cDNA, the sequencing template. Sequencing was performed with immunoSEQ multiplex PCR; in TCRdb, only in-frame clones are kept and a portion is missing. This repertoire shows approximately 100,000 clones, around 60% found once; its top ten account for about a sixth. Treatment indicated: oral pan-JAK inhibitor, 5-10 mg twice daily. Specimen: CD8+ T cells sorted from blood, collected at approximately week 55, from a patient treated with tofacitinib. The origin of the receptors is a human donor with alopecia areata.

The chain uses TRBV27 and TRBJ2-7, with D unclear. The CDR3 has 14 residues. Germline lookup yields CDR1 MNHEY and CDR2 SMNVEV (reference sequence). Trimming stripped 2 bases from V and 5 bases from J, with 13 bases between. The CDR3 protein is CASSLKGFVHEQYF. In DNA form, the CDR3 reads TGTGCCAGCAGTTTAAAAGGTTTTGTCCACGAGCAGTACTTC.

The genes are TRBV14 and TRBJ1-6, with TRBD1 as a possible D gene (6 bases). This CDR3 comprises 13 residues. The germline gives CDR1 SGHDN, CDR2 FVKESK. Deletions cut 3 bases from V and 9 bases from J, with 9 bases between. The CDR3 loop reads CASSQGGLSPLHF. As DNA, the CDR3 is TGTGCCAGCAGCCAGGGGGGGCTTTCACCCCTCCACTTT.

This chain uses TRBV2 with TRBJ2-1; D unclear. Germline V gene lookup returns CDR1 SNHLY and CDR2 FYNNEI. The length of the CDR3 is 10 residues. Trimming removed 6 bases at V and 6 bases at J, with 3 bases between. The chain's CDR3 is CASRINEQFF. CDR3 nucleotides: TGTGCCAGCAGAATCAATGAGCAGTTCTTC.

This clone was observed a handful of times. J is TRBJ2-2 and V is TRBV30, with 7 bases that match TRBD1. V was clipped by 8 bases and J by 2 bases; unmatched bases: 5. In germline, CDR1 is GTSNPN, CDR2 SVGIG (reference sequence). This CDR3 comprises 13 residues. CDR3 amino acids: CAAGTANTGELFF. CDR3 bases: TGTGCCGCCGGGACAGCCAACACCGGGGAGCTGTTTTTT. The variable domain in full, with the rest retrieved from reference TRBV30 and TRBJ2-2, is SQTIHQWPATLVQPVGSPLSLECTVEGTSNPNLYWYRQAAGRGLQLLFYSVGIGQISSEVPQNLSASRPQDRQFILSSKKLLLSDSGFYLCAAGTANTGELFFGEGSRLTVL.

This chain connects TRBV7-8 to TRBJ1-2, with D unresolved. From germline, CDR1 is SGHVS and CDR2 FQNEAQ. CDR3 length: 15 amino acids. V was clipped by 3 bases and J by 4 bases, with 15 bases between them. CDR3 sequence (DNA): TGTGCCAGCAGCTTGGACTCCGGGTCCTTCTATGGCTACACCTTC. The encoded protein is CASSLDSGSFYGYTF.

The rearrangement joins TRBV5-6 to TRBJ1-3, with no clear D. The V end was cut by 1 base, the J end by 0 bases, with 14 bases between. Germline V lookup: CDR1 SGHDT, CDR2 YYEEEE. The CDR3 sequence is 17 residues long. In DNA form, the CDR3 reads TGTGCCAGCAGCTTGAATTCATCTCCGGCCTCTGGAAACACCATATATTTT. Translated, it gives CASSLNSSPASGNTIYF.

This clone was seen once. The rearrangement uses TRBV9 and TRBJ1-6; tentative D call: TRBD1 (6 bases). V lost 7 bases and J lost 0, with 14 bases in between. Germline-derived CDR1 and CDR2 are SGDLS and YYNGEE. The CDR3 contains 16 residues. The CDR3 region has the DNA TGTGCCAGCGGCTCAGGGGCGAGCTCCTATAATTCACCCCTCCACTTT. Translation gives CASGSGASSYNSPLHF.

The genes are TRBV2 and TRBJ2-7, with 9 bases that match TRBD1. The ends lost 9 bases at V and 3 bases at J; junction bases unmatched: 9. The CDR3 runs 14 residues. Germline V gene sequence: CDR1 SNHLY, CDR2 FYNNEI. The CDR3 protein is CASLQGAVHYEQYF. In DNA form, the CDR3 reads TGTGCCAGTCTACAGGGGGCGGTTCACTACGAGCAGTACTTC. The full variable domain, its missing parts supplied by reference TRBV2 and TRBJ2-7, is EPEVTQTPSHQVTQMGQEVILRCVPISNHLYFYWYRQILGQKVEFLVSFYNNEISEKSEIFDDQFSVERPDGSNFTLKIRSTKLEDSAMYFCASLQGAVHYEQYFGPGTRLTVT.

The V and J genes are TRBV1 and TRBJ2-4; the D segment call TRBD1 is taken from the table without a DNA check. TRBV1 is designated a pseudogene. The CDR3 length is 15 residues. For the CDR3, the DNA is TGCACCAGCAGCGAGAAGGGGGAGGCCAAAAACATTCAGTACTTC. This translates into CTSSEKGEAKNIQYF.